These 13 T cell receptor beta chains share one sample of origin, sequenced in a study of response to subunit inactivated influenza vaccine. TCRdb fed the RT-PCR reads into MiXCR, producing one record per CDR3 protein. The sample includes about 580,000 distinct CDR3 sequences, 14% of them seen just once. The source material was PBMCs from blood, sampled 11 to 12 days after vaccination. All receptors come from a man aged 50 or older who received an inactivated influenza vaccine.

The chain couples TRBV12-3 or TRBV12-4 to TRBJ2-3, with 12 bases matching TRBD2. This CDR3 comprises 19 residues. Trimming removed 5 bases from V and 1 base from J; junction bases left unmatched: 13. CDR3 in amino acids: CASSPYGLAGRPGTDTQYF. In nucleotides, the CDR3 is TGTGCCAGCAGTCCATACGGACTAGCGGGACGACCTGGCACAGATACGCAGTATTTT.

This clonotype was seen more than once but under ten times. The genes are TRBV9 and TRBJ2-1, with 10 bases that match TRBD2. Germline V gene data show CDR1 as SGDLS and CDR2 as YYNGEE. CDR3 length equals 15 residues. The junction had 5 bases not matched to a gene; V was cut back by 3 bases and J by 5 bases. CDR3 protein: CASSDLAGADNEQFF. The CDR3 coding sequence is TGTGCCAGCAGCGATCTAGCGGGAGCTGACAATGAGCAGTTCTTC.

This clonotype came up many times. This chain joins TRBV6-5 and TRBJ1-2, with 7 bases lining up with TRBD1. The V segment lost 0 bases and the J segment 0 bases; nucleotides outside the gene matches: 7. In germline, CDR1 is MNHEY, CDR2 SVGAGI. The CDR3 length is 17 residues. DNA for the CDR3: TGTGCCAGCAGTTACTCGGGGGCGACAGGGTCTAACTATGGCTACACCTTC. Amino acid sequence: CASSYSGATGSNYGYTF.

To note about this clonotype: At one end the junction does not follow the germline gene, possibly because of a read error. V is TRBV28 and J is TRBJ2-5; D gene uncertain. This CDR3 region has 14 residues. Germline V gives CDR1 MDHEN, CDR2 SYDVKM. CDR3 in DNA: TGTGCCAGCAGTTTGGCAGGCGTACAAGCGACCCAGTACTTC. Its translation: CASSLAGVQATQYF.

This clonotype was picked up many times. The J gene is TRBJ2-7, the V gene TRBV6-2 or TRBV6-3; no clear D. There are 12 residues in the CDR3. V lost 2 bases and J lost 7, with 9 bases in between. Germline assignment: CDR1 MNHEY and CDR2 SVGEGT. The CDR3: CASSYAEFEQYF. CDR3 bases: TGTGCCAGCAGTTACGCGGAATTTGAGCAGTACTTC.

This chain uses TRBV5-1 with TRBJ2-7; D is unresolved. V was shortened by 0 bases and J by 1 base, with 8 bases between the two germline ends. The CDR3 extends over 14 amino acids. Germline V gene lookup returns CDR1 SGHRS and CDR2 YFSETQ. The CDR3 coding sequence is TGCGCCAGCAGCTTGGAAGTCCAGTCCTACGAGCAGTACTTC. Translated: CASSLEVQSYEQYF. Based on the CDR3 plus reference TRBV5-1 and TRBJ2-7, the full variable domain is KAGVTQTPRYLIKTRGQQVTLSCSPISGHRSVSWYQQTPGQGLQFLFEYFSETQRNKGNFPGRFSGRQFSNSRSEMNVSTLELGDSALYLCASSLEVQSYEQYFGPGTRLTVT.

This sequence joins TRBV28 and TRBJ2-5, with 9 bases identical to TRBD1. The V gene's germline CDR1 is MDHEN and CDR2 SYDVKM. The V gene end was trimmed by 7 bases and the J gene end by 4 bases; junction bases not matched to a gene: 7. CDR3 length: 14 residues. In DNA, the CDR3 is TGTGCCAGCACCGGGACAGGGTATCGAGAGACCCAGTACTTC. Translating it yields CASTGTGYRETQYF.

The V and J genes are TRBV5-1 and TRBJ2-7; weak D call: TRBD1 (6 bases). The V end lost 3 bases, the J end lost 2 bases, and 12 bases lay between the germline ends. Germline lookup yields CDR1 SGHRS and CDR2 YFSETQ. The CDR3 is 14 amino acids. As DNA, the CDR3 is TGCGCCAGCAGCTCAGGGGTCGGAACCTACGAGCAGTACTTC. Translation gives CASSSGVGTYEQYF.

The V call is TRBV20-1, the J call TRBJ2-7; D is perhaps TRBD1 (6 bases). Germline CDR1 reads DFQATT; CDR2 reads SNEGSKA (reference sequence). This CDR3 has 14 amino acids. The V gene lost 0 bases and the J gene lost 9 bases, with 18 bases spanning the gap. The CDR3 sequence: CSARDGQGPPWQYF. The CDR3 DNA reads TGCAGTGCTAGAGATGGCCAGGGGCCGCCTTGGCAGTACTTC.

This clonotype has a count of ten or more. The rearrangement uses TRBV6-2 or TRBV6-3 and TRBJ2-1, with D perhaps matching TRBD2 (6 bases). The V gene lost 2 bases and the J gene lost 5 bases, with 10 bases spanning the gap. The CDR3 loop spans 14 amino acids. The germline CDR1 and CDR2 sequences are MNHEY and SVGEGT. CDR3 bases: TGTGCCAGCAGTTACGGAGGGGCTAACAATGAGCAGTTCTTC. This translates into CASSYGGANNEQFF.

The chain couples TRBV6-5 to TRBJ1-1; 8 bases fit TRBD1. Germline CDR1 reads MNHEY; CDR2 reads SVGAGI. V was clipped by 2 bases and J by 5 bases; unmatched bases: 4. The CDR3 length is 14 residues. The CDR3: CASSYATGVTEAFF. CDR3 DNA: TGTGCCAGCAGTTACGCGACAGGGGTTACTGAAGCTTTCTTT.

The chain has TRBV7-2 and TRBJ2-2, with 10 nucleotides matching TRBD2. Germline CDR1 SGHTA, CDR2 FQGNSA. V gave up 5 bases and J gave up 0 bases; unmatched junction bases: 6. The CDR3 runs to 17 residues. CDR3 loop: CASSHTSGVANTGELFF. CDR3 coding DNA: TGTGCCAGCAGCCATACTAGCGGGGTAGCGAACACCGGGGAGCTGTTTTTT.

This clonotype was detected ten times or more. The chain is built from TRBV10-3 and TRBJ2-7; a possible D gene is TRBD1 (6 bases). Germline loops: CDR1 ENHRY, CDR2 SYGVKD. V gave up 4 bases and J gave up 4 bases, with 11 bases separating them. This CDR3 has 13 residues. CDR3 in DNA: TGTGCCATCAGTGCCCGCGGACAGTACGAGCAGTACTTC. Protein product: CAISARGQYEQYF.